The rows below give T cell receptor beta chains drawn from one sample of a study of CD8 T cells in ankylosing spondylitis. TCRdb passed the 5' RACE reads through MiXCR, listing each CDR3 protein once. The table lists around 150,000 distinct CDR3 sequences, 6% to 8.5% of them singletons. Sample: blood, either unsorted or a sorted T cell fraction (not recorded which). These receptors were obtained from a female donor with ankylosing spondylitis or in good health (not recorded which). Each CDR3 is given with its conserved first and last residue. The order of the fields is J gene, D gene, V gene, clone size, CDR3 DNA, CDR3 protein. D genes are given only for firm matches. A clone size is listed for some rows: how often the clone was seen (once, few, many), or a class if it is expanded.

>TRBJ2-3|TRBD2|TRBV5-1|.
TGCGCCAGCAGCTTGGCCGCTAGCGGGGGGGCCACATTACGAGATACGCAGTATTTT
CASSLAASGGATLRDTQYF
>TRBJ2-2|.|TRBV20-1|few
TGCAGTGCCTCTCGACAATCCGCGGCCGGGGAGCTGTTTTTT
CSASRQSAAGELFF
>TRBJ2-7|TRBD1|TRBV3-1|many
TGTGCCAGCAGCCAAGCGCTTGGACAGGGGTACGAGCAGTACTTC
CASSQALGQGYEQYF
>TRBJ2-1|TRBD2|TRBV12-3/TRBV12-4|many
TGTGCCAGCAGTGCACTAGCGGGGGGCCTCAATGAGCAGTTCTTC
CASSALAGGLNEQFF
>TRBJ2-1|TRBD2|TRBV5-5|many
TGTGCCAGCAGCCTCTATAGCGGGGGGCCCTACAATGAGCAGTTCTTC
CASSLYSGGPYNEQFF
>TRBJ1-5|.|TRBV20-1|many
TGCAGTGCTAGAGATCCAAGGGGTGGTCAGCCCCAGCATTTT
CSARDPRGGQPQHF
>TRBJ2-3|TRBD1|TRBV2|few
TGTGCCAGCAGATATCCGGGACAGGGGCCTAGCACAGATACGCAGTATTTT
CASRYPGQGPSTDTQYF
>TRBJ2-5|.|TRBV4-2|.
TGTGCCAGCAGCCAAGGGCCTGGGCCCAACAGGGCCCAGTACTTC
CASSQGPGPNRAQYF
>TRBJ1-5|.|TRBV30|many
TGTGCCTGGAGTAGAGGTAGCAATCAGCCCCAGCATTTT
CAWSRGSNQPQHF
>TRBJ2-3|TRBD2|TRBV28|many
TGTGCCAGCAGCCGGGGGACTAAAGATACGCAGTATTTT
CASSRGTKDTQYF
>TRBJ2-1|.|TRBV7-2|many
TGTGCCAGCAGCTTTGACAGGTCCTACAATGAGCAGTTCTTC
CASSFDRSYNEQFF
>TRBJ2-5|.|TRBV3-1|many
TGTGCCAGCAGCCAGTCCCCGACTGCGACGGGCGAGACCCAGTACTTC
CASSQSPTATGETQYF
>TRBJ2-2|.|TRBV6-5|many
TGTGCCAGCAGTTACTTAGGAAACGGGGAGCTGTTTTTT
CASSYLGNGELFF
>TRBJ1-1|.|TRBV4-2|many
TGTGCCAGCAGCCAAGGGCTTATCCACACTGAAGCTTTCTTT
CASSQGLIHTEAFF
>TRBJ2-1|TRBD1|TRBV4-2|many
TGTGCCAGCAGCCAAGATAATCTAGAAGGGGGCCCTGAGCAGTTCTTC
CASSQDNLEGGPEQFF
>TRBJ2-7|.|TRBV5-1|many
TGCGCCAGCAGCTTGGAATTTCCGGGTAACGAGCAGTACTTC
CASSLEFPGNEQYF
>TRBJ1-1|TRBD1|TRBV7-9|many
TGTGCCAGCAGCCCCGCGACAGGGCGGAACACTGAAGCTTTCTTT
CASSPATGRNTEAFF
>TRBJ2-2|TRBD1|TRBV24-1|many
TGTGCCACCAGTGATGCGGACAGGGGAAACACCGGGGAGCTGTTTTTT
CATSDADRGNTGELFF
>TRBJ2-7|.|TRBV5-1|many
TGCGCCAGCAGCCTTCGACAACGGACAGCCCTAAGCTCCTACGAGCAGTACTTC
CASSLRQRTALSSYEQYF
>TRBJ2-1|.|TRBV24-1|many
TGTGCCACGGAGACAGATTACAATGAGCAGTTCTTC
CATETDYNEQFF
>TRBJ1-1|.|TRBV20-1|many
TGCAGTGCTAGATACACCTTGAACACTGAAGCTTTCTTT
CSARYTLNTEAFF
>TRBJ1-6|.|TRBV15|many
TGTGCCACCAGCAGAGATCGGGGAGCAGCGTATAATTCACCCCTCCACTTT
CATSRDRGAAYNSPLHF
>TRBJ2-5|TRBD2|TRBV5-1|many
TGCGCCAGCAGCCTAGCGGGGGGGAGAGACGAGACCCAGTACTTC
CASSLAGGRDETQYF
>TRBJ2-3|TRBD1|TRBV2|.
TGTGCCAGCAGTGAAAAAGGGGGCGATACGCAGTATTTT
CASSEKGGDTQYF
>TRBJ1-1|.|TRBV5-1|many
TGCGCCAGCAGCTTGGACGTGGGGAACACTGAAGCTTTCTTT
CASSLDVGNTEAFF
>TRBJ1-3|.|TRBV4-1|many
TGCGCCAGCAGCCAAGAACGGGGATACTCTGGAAACACCATATATTTT
CASSQERGYSGNTIYF
>TRBJ1-5|.|TRBV19|many
TGTGCCAGTAGCCCGAGGGCCGGAACTAATCAGCCCCAGCATTTT
CASSPRAGTNQPQHF
>TRBJ2-5|.|TRBV7-9|many
TGTGCCAGCAGCCCCGGGGTGGCAGAGACCCAGTACTTC
CASSPGVAETQYF
>TRBJ2-7|.|TRBV10-3|many
TGTGCCATCAGTGAGTCGGAACTGATCTCCAACTACGAGCAGTACTTC
CAISESELISNYEQYF
>TRBJ1-2|.|TRBV12-3/TRBV12-4|few
TGTGCCAGCCTAGATTTGAAGGGCTATGGCTACACCTTC
CASLDLKGYGYTF
>TRBJ2-5|TRBD2|TRBV5-1|.
TGCGCCAGCTCTTACACCGGGACTAGCGCAGAGACCCAGTACTTC
CASSYTGTSAETQYF
>TRBJ2-3|.|TRBV12-3/TRBV12-4|many
TGTGCCAGCAGTTTTGGGACACCTAAGGGTACGCAGTATTTT
CASSFGTPKGTQYF
>TRBJ2-1|.|TRBV3-2|many
TGTGCCAGCAGCCCTACTCGACTAGCGGGGGGGTCCTACAATGAGCAGTTCTTC
CASSPTRLAGGSYNEQFF
>TRBJ2-2|.|TRBV5-1|many
TGCGCCAGCAGCTTGGACGTTCAGGGAGTCACCGGGGAGCTGTTTTTT
CASSLDVQGVTGELFF
>TRBJ1-4|.|TRBV20-1|many
TGCAGTGCTTTTCGGGGAGGCGCTAATGAAAAACTGTTTTTT
CSAFRGGANEKLFF
>TRBJ1-5|.|TRBV24-1|.
TGTGCCACCAGTGACGGGGGAAGCAATCAGCCCCAGCATTTT
CATSDGGSNQPQHF
>TRBJ1-6|.|TRBV12-3/TRBV12-4|many
TGTGCCAGCAGTTTCCGATTATCACCCCTCCACTTT
CASSFRLSPLHF
>TRBJ2-5|.|TRBV5-1|few
TGCGCCAGCAGCACCGGGGACCACCCGACCCAAGAGACCCAGTACTTC
CASSTGDHPTQETQYF
>TRBJ2-5|TRBD1|TRBV5-1|many
TGCGCCAGCAGCCCCACGCCAGGACAGGCACAAGAGACCCAGTACTTC
CASSPTPGQAQETQYF
>TRBJ2-1|TRBD1|TRBV12-3/TRBV12-4|.
TGTGCCAGCAGTTTTGGTGTGGGACAGGGCCCCAATGAGCAGTTCTTC
CASSFGVGQGPNEQFF
>TRBJ1-1|.|TRBV20-1|many
TGCAGTGCTAGAGAAAGTCCGATGAACACTGAAGCTTTCTTT
CSARESPMNTEAFF
>TRBJ1-3|TRBD1|TRBV6-5|many
TGTGCCAGCAGGTACACTAGGGACAGCGGAAACACCATATATTTT
CASRYTRDSGNTIYF
>TRBJ1-2|.|TRBV20-1|many
TGCAGTGCCCTAAATCGGACACGCCACTATGGCTACACCTTC
CSALNRTRHYGYTF
>TRBJ1-2|TRBD1|TRBV28|many
TGTGCCAGCAACCTTTTGGGACAGGGCCTTTCCAACTATGGCTACACCTTC
CASNLLGQGLSNYGYTF
>TRBJ1-1|.|TRBV5-1|many
TGCGCCAGCAGCTTGACAGGGTTGGGCACTGAAGCTTTCTTT
CASSLTGLGTEAFF
>TRBJ2-7|.|TRBV2|.
TGTGCCAGCAGTGACTCGGGCGAGCAGTACTTC
CASSDSGEQYF
>TRBJ1-1|.|TRBV12-3/TRBV12-4|many
TGTGCCAGCAGTTTACGGTCGGTGAACACTGAAGCTTTCTTT
CASSLRSVNTEAFF
>TRBJ2-1|.|TRBV6-4|many
TGTGCCAGCAGTGACCTGGCCTACAATGAGCAGTTCTTC
CASSDLAYNEQFF
>TRBJ2-7|.|TRBV7-9|many
TGTGCCAGCAGGATTACCGGGGGCCCCTACGAGCAGTACTTC
CASRITGGPYEQYF
>TRBJ2-1|TRBD2|TRBV11-2|few
TGTGCCAGCAGCTTGACTAGCGGGGCTGCCTACAATGAGCAGTTCTTC
CASSLTSGAAYNEQFF
>TRBJ2-5|TRBD2|TRBV7-2|many
TGTGCCAGCAGCTTAGCGACTAGCGGGGGGCAAGAGACCCAGTACTTC
CASSLATSGGQETQYF
>TRBJ2-2|.|TRBV4-2|few
TGTGCCAGCAGCCAAGGGGGACACACCGGGGAGCTGTTTTTT
CASSQGGHTGELFF
>TRBJ2-3|.|TRBV11-2|many
TGTGCCAGCAGCTTATTGGGGGGCAGCACAGATACGCAGTATTTT
CASSLLGGSTDTQYF
>TRBJ2-3|.|TRBV24-1|.
TGTGCCACCAGTGATCCTTACACAGATACGCAGTATTTT
CATSDPYTDTQYF
>TRBJ1-1|TRBD1|TRBV2|few
TGTGCCACCCTCCCCCGGCAGGGGGCATGGACTGAAGCTTTCTTT
CATLPRQGAWTEAFF